The rows below give T cell receptor beta chains drawn from one sample of a study of identical twins. One entry per CDR3 protein, called by TCRdb with MiXCR from the 5' RACE reads. The data contain some 200,000 distinct CDR3 sequences, more than 6.5% of them singletons. The same data also went into a second study, on yellow fever vaccine responses in identical twins.

Sequences were obtained from memory (CD45RO+) T cells sorted from blood. These receptors were collected from a woman under 30 in good health. Each CDR3 is given with its conserved first and last residue. The D gene is left open where the match is weak. The size field is filled for only some rows; it gives once, few, many or a size class.

>-|many|TRBJ1-2|TRBV12-3/TRBV12-4
CASRPQGRMDGYTF
TGTGCCAGCAGGCCCCAGGGAAGGATGGATGGCTACACCTTC
>-|few|TRBJ2-3|TRBV12-3/TRBV12-4
CASSQSPGDVTDTQYF
TGTGCCAGCAGTCAATCACCAGGGGATGTCACAGATACGCAGTATTTT
>-|few|TRBJ2-2|TRBV18
CASSPAGTANTGELFF
TGTGCCAGCTCACCAGCCGGGACGGCGAACACCGGGGAGCTGTTTTTT
>-|many|TRBJ1-1|TRBV5-1
CASSFTHGTEAFF
TGCGCCAGCAGCTTTACACATGGTACGGAAGCTTTCTTT
>-|-|TRBJ2-7|TRBV11-3
CASSLGGGQYF
TGTGCCAGCAGCTTAGGTGGAGGGCAGTACTTC
>-|-|TRBJ1-1|TRBV9
CASSVKGTDTEAFF
TGTGCCAGCAGCGTAAAGGGTACCGACACTGAAGCTTTCTTT
>TRBD2|-|TRBJ2-2|TRBV11-3
CASSPPQASGKGGELFF
TGTGCCAGCAGCCCGCCTCAGGCTAGCGGGAAAGGCGGGGAGCTGTTTTTT
>TRBD1|few|TRBJ2-5|TRBV2
CASSSGQGRETQYF
TGTGCCAGCAGTTCGGGACAGGGGAGAGAGACCCAGTACTTC
>TRBD1|-|TRBJ2-3|TRBV24-1
CATSDGTGGADTQYF
TGTGCCACCAGTGACGGGACAGGGGGCGCGGATACGCAGTATTTT
>-|many|TRBJ2-5|TRBV2
CASLRGGAQETQYF
TGTGCCAGCCTCCGGGGAGGAGCACAAGAGACCCAGTACTTC
>-|many|TRBJ2-7|TRBV27
CASSFRVNPSTRIAYEQYF
TGTGCCAGCAGTTTTCGTGTTAACCCATCGACACGAATTGCCTACGAGCAGTACTTC
>-|few|TRBJ2-4|TRBV5-1
CASSSTPRVGLQNIQYF
TGCGCCAGCAGCTCGACACCGAGGGTAGGGTTGCAAAACATTCAGTACTTC
>-|-|TRBJ2-3|TRBV7-9
CASSSRDDTDTQYF
TGTGCCAGCAGCTCGCGGGACGACACAGATACGCAGTATTTT
>-|-|TRBJ1-1|TRBV6-1
CASRKGGRNTEAFF
TGTGCCAGCAGAAAAGGTGGACGAAACACTGAAGCTTTCTTT
>-|-|TRBJ2-1|TRBV11-3
CASSQPPGNEQFF
TGTGCCAGCAGCCAACCCCCAGGGAATGAGCAGTTCTTC
>-|many|TRBJ2-2|TRBV27
CASSLLDANTGELFF
TGTGCCAGCAGTCTTCTCGACGCGAACACCGGGGAGCTGTTTTTT
>TRBD1|-|TRBJ2-3|TRBV3-1
CASSPPGTGGTDTQYF
TGTGCCAGCAGCCCACCCGGGACAGGGGGCACAGATACGCAGTATTTT
>-|many|TRBJ2-7|TRBV24-1
CATSDLYEQYF
TGTGCCACCAGTGATCTCTACGAGCAGTACTTC
>TRBD2|-|TRBJ2-3|TRBV6-1
CASLRGGIGTDTQYF
TGTGCCAGCTTGCGCGGGGGGATAGGCACAGATACGCAGTATTTT
>-|many|TRBJ2-3|TRBV5-5
CASSPLGLTTDTQYF
TGTGCCAGCAGCCCTTTGGGGCTAACGACAGATACGCAGTATTTT
>-|-|TRBJ1-3|TRBV3-1
CASSLPTLGNTIYF
TGTGCCAGCAGCCTACCAACCCTTGGGAACACCATATATTTT
>-|many|TRBJ2-7|TRBV18
CASSKLRDQYSYEQYF
TGTGCCAGCTCAAAGCTCCGGGACCAATACTCCTACGAGCAGTACTTC
>TRBD1|many|TRBJ2-4|TRBV6-1
CASTGDRGGSGIQYF
TGTGCCAGCACTGGGGACAGGGGAGGATCTGGCATTCAGTACTTC
>TRBD2|-|TRBJ2-3|TRBV4-1
CASSQGVSGSGSATDTQYF
TGCGCCAGCAGCCAAGGAGTTAGCGGGAGTGGATCGGCCACAGATACGCAGTATTTT
>-|many|TRBJ2-2|TRBV12-3/TRBV12-4
CASSLIPNTGELFF
TGTGCCAGCAGTTTGATCCCGAACACCGGGGAGCTGTTTTTT
>-|many|TRBJ2-7|TRBV3-1
CASSQGGLPYEQYF
TGTGCCAGCAGCCAAGGGGGACTTCCCTACGAGCAGTACTTC
>TRBD1|-|TRBJ2-2|TRBV18
CASSPRETGGANTGELFF
TGTGCCAGCTCACCACGAGAGACAGGGGGAGCGAACACCGGGGAGCTGTTTTTT
>-|-|TRBJ1-1|TRBV29-1
CSPSHMGAEAFF
TGCAGCCCAAGCCATATGGGCGCTGAAGCTTTCTTT
>-|many|TRBJ2-1|TRBV11-2
CASSLRAEDNEQFF
TGTGCCAGCAGCTTACGGGCAGAGGACAATGAGCAGTTCTTC
>-|-|TRBJ2-1|TRBV20-1
CSARPSHVFNEQFF
TGCAGTGCTAGACCCAGCCATGTATTCAATGAGCAGTTCTTC
>-|many|TRBJ2-2|TRBV15
CATSRGNRNTGELFF
TGTGCCACCAGCAGAGGAAACAGGAACACCGGGGAGCTGTTTTTT
>TRBD1|-|TRBJ2-5|TRBV5-1
CASSLEPTGATPETQYF
TGCGCCAGCAGCTTGGAACCAACAGGGGCCACCCCAGAGACCCAGTACTTC
>TRBD1|few|TRBJ1-1|TRBV5-1
CASSVTTGGDGKAFF
TGCGCCAGCAGCGTAACAACAGGGGGCGACGGGAAAGCTTTCTTT
>-|few|TRBJ2-7|TRBV15
CATSRERASSYEQYF
TGTGCCACCAGCAGAGAGAGGGCCAGCTCCTACGAGCAGTACTTC
>-|many|TRBJ2-1|TRBV4-1
CASSQTGGNSYNEQFF
TGCGCCAGCAGCCAAACCGGCGGGAACTCCTACAATGAGCAGTTCTTC
>-|-|TRBJ2-6|TRBV7-9
CASSLMGGSGANVLTF
TGTGCCAGCAGCCTCATGGGGGGCTCTGGGGCCAACGTCCTGACTTTC
>TRBD1|-|TRBJ2-7|TRBV20-1
CSAPPGQGITYEQYF
TGCAGTGCTCCACCGGGACAGGGAATTACCTACGAGCAGTACTTC
>TRBD1|-|TRBJ2-3|TRBV28
CASSFSGGLVDTQYF
TGTGCCAGCAGTTTTTCAGGGGGCTTAGTGGATACGCAGTATTTT
>TRBD2|few|TRBJ2-7|TRBV4-2
CASSPRTSGDSYEQYF
TGTGCCAGCAGCCCTAGGACTAGCGGAGATTCCTACGAGCAGTACTTC
>TRBD2|few|TRBJ2-6|TRBV11-2
CASSPLRGDGANVLTF
TGTGCCAGCAGCCCCCTACGGGGGGACGGGGCCAACGTCCTGACTTTC
>-|few|TRBJ2-7|TRBV6-5
CASSYRQGTHEQYF
TGTGCCAGCAGTTACCGCCAGGGAACCCACGAGCAGTACTTC
>TRBD2|-|TRBJ2-5|TRBV2
CASRRDYGKETQYF
TGTGCCAGCAGGCGGGACTACGGGAAGGAGACCCAGTACTTC